This T cell receptor beta chain was documented in a study of shared clonotypes between healthy human individuals. Germline V CDR1 and CDR2: SGHNT, YENEEA. This CDR3 contains 16 residues. V was cut by 2 bases and J by 4 bases, with 16 bases left in between. Clones were read by immunoSEQ multiplex PCR, and TCRdb kept only the in-frame ones, dropping some. The table has 2,100,000 or so clones, around 95% seen once. The rearrangement links TRBV11-3 to TRBJ2-3; D remains ambiguous. This sequence was found in a man between 18 and 29 years old in good health. Sequencing input: naive CD4+ T cells sorted from blood. Subset specified: CD45RA+ positively selected. CDR3: CASSLFSGKVPDTQYF. CDR3 DNA sequence: TGTGCCAGCAGCTTATTTTCTGGAAAGGTCCCAGATACGCAGTATTTT.